This entry concerns a single TCR beta chain. Its binding antigen is unknown. No clone much larger than this one lies a single base away; base qualities are absent. The data are from a study of preoperative IRX-2 immunotherapy in early breast cancer (dated by TCRdb to the late 2010s). The library was produced with the immunoSEQ multiplex PCR assay. The table comes from immuneACCESS by way of TCRdb, which keeps in-frame sequences with V and J called. Part of the clones is missing from these tables; in studies checked, under half for an unresolved V gene and the rest for unknown reasons. This sample gives around 39,000 clones in total; roughly 94% of them show up just once. 1.5% to 2% of the sample is held by the ten biggest clonotypes. Per the publication, the treatment or condition label means: preoperative locoregional IRX-2 cytokine immunotherapy. The samples were obtained from a phase Ib study in which preoperative, locoregional IRX-2 cytokine immunotherapy intended to prime immune responses was tested. Before surgery, IRX-2 was given to the donors, who were patients with early-stage breast cancer.

The receptor's source is a human donor with breast cancer. The starting material was tumor tissue, obtained after IRX-2 immunotherapy.

The CDR3 region reads CASRSGGDTQYF. The sequence in DNA is TGTGCCAGCCGTAGCGGGGGGGATACGCAGTATTTT. The V and J segments used are TRBV2 and TRBJ2-3; TRBD2 aligns with 10 central bases. V trim: 8 bases; J trim: 6 bases; unmatched bases: 2. From cysteine to phenylalanine, the CDR3 is 12 amino acids long. Only the CDR3 DNA is retained, 36 bases long and in frame from the first base. Via the germline V gene, CDR1 is SNHLY and CDR2 FYNNEI.